The clone carrying this T cell receptor (beta chain) occurred a few times. Its antigen remains unidentified. The source of the sample is a study of T cell repertoires in cytomegalovirus infection. TCRdb re-called the reads with MiXCR, one entry per CDR3 protein. The sample lists about 740,000 distinct CDR3 sequences, around a third occurring once. The receptor was isolated from a human donor in good health (CMV status not recorded). Some clones in this sample may be carry-over from other donors' samples. Here the sequenced sample was cultured PBMCs, taken from culture after CMV antigen stimulation.

The CDR3 DNA follows: TGTGCCAGCAGCTTAGCCGGGGGGGTCTTCGGAAACATTCAGTACTTC. This translates into CASSLAGGVFGNIQYF. This rearrangement joins TRBV7-2 to TRBJ2-4, with 8 bases that match TRBD2. CDR3 length: 16 amino acids. Germline V gene sequence: CDR1 SGHTA, CDR2 FQGNSA. V shed 0 bases and J 6 bases; nucleotides not matched to a gene: 7. Variable domain in full (rest from reference TRBV7-2 and TRBJ2-4): GAGVSQSPSNKVTEKGKDVELRCDPISGHTALYWYRQSLGQGLEFLIYFQGNSAPDKSGLPSDRFSAERTGGSVSTLTIQRTQQEDSAVYLCASSLAGGVFGNIQYFGAGTRLSVL.